In its sample, the clone carrying this T cell receptor beta chain was seen a few times. Its antigen is undetermined. One end of the junction is discordant with germline, which a read error may explain. Germline V CDR1 and CDR2: PRHDT, FYEKMQ (reference sequence). CDR3 size: 14 residues. Time point denoted: newly diagnosed GD, antithyroid drugs for less than 3 months. From RNA extracted from PBMCs, the TCR library was made. In building TCR beta libraries, iRepertoire HTBI primers were used together with Arm-PCR of CDR3 regions. Via MiXCR, TCRdb re-called the multiplex PCR reads, giving one row per CDR3 protein. This table has about 560,000 distinct CDR3 sequences, roughly a sixth appearing once. The sample comes from a study of regulatory T cells in long-lasting Graves disease. The study's findings and limits: Whereas about a thousand public clonotypes were shared by new patients, persistent patients shared more, at some 2,500.

The same data also went into a second study, on T cells in Graves' hyperthyroidism and ophthalmopathy.

The V gene is TRBV13, the J gene TRBJ2-5; no firm D call. The sequence was collected from a man between 18 and 29 years old with Graves disease. The sample in question was peripheral blood mononuclear cells (PBMCs), obtained at new diagnosis, from a patient treated with antithyroid drugs. The CDR3: CASSLAVMWETQYF. CDR3 coding DNA: TGCGCCAGCAGCTTGGCCGTGATGTGGGAGACCCAGTACTTC.